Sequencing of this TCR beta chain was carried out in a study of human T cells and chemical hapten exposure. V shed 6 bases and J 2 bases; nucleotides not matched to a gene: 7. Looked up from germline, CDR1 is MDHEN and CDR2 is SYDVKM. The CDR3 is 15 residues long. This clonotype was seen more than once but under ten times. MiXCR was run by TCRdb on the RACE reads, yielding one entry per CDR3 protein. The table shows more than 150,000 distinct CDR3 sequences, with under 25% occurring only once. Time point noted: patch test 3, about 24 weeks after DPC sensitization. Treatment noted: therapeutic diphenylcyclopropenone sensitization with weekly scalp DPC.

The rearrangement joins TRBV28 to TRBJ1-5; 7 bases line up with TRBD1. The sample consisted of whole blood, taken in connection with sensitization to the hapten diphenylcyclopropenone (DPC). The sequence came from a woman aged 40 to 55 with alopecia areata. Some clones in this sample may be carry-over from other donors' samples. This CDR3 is CASSKRGRGNQPQHF. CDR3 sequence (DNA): TGTGCCAGCAGCAAGAGGGGGCGAGGCAATCAGCCCCAGCATTTT.